This T cell receptor beta chain was observed in a study of cytomegalovirus exposure and HLA in healthy donors. Amplification used 60 Vbeta primers and 13 Jbeta primers. Repertoires were generated with immunoSEQ multiplex PCR, while TCRdb's copy carries only in-frame clones and drops some. The table has around 140,000 clones, about 80% seen once. This clone was seen a single time. The V gene lost 5 bases and the J gene lost 0 bases, with 5 bases spanning the gap. This CDR3 contains 13 residues. In germline, CDR1 is SGHTA, CDR2 FQGNSA. Sequenced: PBMCs. The V and J genes are TRBV7-2 and TRBJ2-1; no definite D call. The TCR was taken from a woman in her fifties or sixties in good health and CMV-seropositive. CDR3 bases: TGTGCCAGCAGCCTTAGCTCCTACAATGAGCAGTTCTTC. Its protein is CASSLSSYNEQFF.